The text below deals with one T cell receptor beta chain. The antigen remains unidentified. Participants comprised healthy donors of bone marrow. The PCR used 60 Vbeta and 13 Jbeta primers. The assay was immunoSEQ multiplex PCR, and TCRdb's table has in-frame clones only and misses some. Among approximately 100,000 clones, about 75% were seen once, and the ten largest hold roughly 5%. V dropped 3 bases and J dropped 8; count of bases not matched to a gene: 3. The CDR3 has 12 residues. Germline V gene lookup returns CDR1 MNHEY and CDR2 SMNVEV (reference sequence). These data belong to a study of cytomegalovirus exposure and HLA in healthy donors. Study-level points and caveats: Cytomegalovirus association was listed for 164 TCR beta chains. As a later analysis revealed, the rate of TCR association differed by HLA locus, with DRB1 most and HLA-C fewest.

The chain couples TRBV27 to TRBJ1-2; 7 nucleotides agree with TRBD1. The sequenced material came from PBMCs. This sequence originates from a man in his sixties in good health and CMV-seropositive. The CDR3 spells CASSFPGGGYTF. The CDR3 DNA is TGTGCCAGCAGTTTTCCAGGGGGAGGCTACACCTTC.